Each of the 31 T cell receptor beta chains below was sequenced from the same sample in a study of blood T cell repertoires in COVID-19. Assay: immunoSEQ multiplex PCR; the TCRdb copy retains only in-frame clones and omits some. The sample contains about 240,000 clones, about nine tenths of which appear only once. The sample was peripheral blood. These receptors all stem from a man between 60 and 75 years old with acute or convalescent COVID-19.

This chain links TRBV5-1 with TRBJ2-5; 12 nucleotides line up with TRBD2. From germline, CDR1 is SGHRS and CDR2 YFSETQ. J gave up 4 bases and V 3 bases, and 1 base lay outside the gene matches. There are 14 residues in the CDR3. The CDR3 bases are TGCGCCAGCAGCTCGGGACTAGCGGGAGAGACCCAGTACTTC. Its translation: CASSSGLAGETQYF.

The chain links TRBV10-3 to TRBJ1-1; 8 nucleotides match TRBD1. There are 14 residues in the CDR3. CDR1 is ENHRY, CDR2 SYGVKD, per germline. The V and J ends lost 6 bases and 4 bases, in that order; junction bases with no gene match: 7. CDR3 DNA sequence: TGTGCCATCAGCCCGACAGGGGTCGGCACTGAAGCTTTCTTT. Its protein is CAISPTGVGTEAFF.

The rearrangement uses TRBV4-2 and TRBJ1-4; D may be TRBD1 (5 bases). The CDR3 has 16 amino acids. Germline V gene sequence: CDR1 LGHNA, CDR2 YNFKEQ. Trimming left V 4 bases short and J 0 bases short, with 12 bases between. In nucleotides, the CDR3 is TGTGCCAGCAGCCGCGAGACAGAGACAACTAATGAAAAACTGTTTTTT. As protein: CASSRETETTNEKLFF.

The rearrangement uses TRBV25-1 and TRBJ2-7; perhaps TRBD1 as D (5 bases). V was pared by 7 bases and J by 0 bases, with 10 bases between. Germline CDR1 MGHDK, CDR2 SYGVNS. This CDR3 spans 13 amino acids. The CDR3 nucleotides are TGTGCCAGCACCACAGGTGTCTCCTACGAGCAGTACTTC. It is translated as CASTTGVSYEQYF.

The rearrangement uses TRBV7-9 and TRBJ1-4; D is uncertain. The V gene's germline CDR1 is SEHNR and CDR2 FQNEAQ (reference sequence). The CDR3 is made up of 12 amino acids. Trimming cost V 4 bases and J 6 bases, with 6 bases left between them. CDR3 in DNA: TGTGCCAGCAGCTCCTCTTATGAAAAACTGTTTTTT. Translated, it gives CASSSSYEKLFF.

The V gene is TRBV30, the J gene TRBJ1-3; D not certain. Trimming stripped 8 bases from V and 4 bases from J, with 12 bases between. The CDR3 spans 12 residues. Germline assignment: CDR1 GTSNPN and CDR2 SVGIG (reference sequence). CDR3 sequence reads: CAVSPAGNTIYF. CDR3 bases: TGTGCCGTCAGTCCAGCGGGAAACACCATATATTTT.

The chain joins TRBV27 to TRBJ1-5; TRBD1 matches at 7 bases. This CDR3 region has 15 residues. Trimming at V came to 1 base and at J to 5 bases, leaving 5 bases not matched to a gene. Germline-derived CDR1 and CDR2 are MNHEY and SMNVEV (reference sequence). CDR3 loop: CASSLYRGNDQPQHF. DNA for the CDR3: TGTGCCAGCAGTTTATACAGGGGTAATGATCAGCCCCAGCATTTT.

The chain uses TRBV27 and TRBJ2-4, with TRBD2 identical over 7 bases. From germline, CDR1 is MNHEY and CDR2 SMNVEV (reference sequence). Unmatched junction bases numbered 4, after V lost 3 bases and J lost 5 bases. This CDR3 is built from 14 residues. Here the CDR3 DNA reads TGTGCCAGCAGTTTTTCGGGGAGGGAAAACATTCAGTACTTC. Translated, it gives CASSFSGRENIQYF.

The chain carries TRBV18 and TRBJ1-1, with D perhaps TRBD1 (6 bases). The CDR3 is made up of 15 amino acids. Germline values: CDR1 KGHSH, CDR2 LQKENI. V lost 4 bases and J lost 2, with 14 bases in between. CDR3 sequence reads: CASSRGTGQNTEAFF. CDR3 coding DNA: TGTGCCAGCTCACGTGGTACAGGGCAAAACACTGAAGCTTTCTTT. Using reference TRBV18 and TRBJ1-1 for the parts outside the CDR3, the full variable domain is NAGVMQNPRHLVRRRGQEARLRCSPMKGHSHVYWYRQLPEEGLKFMVYLQKENIIDESGMPKERFSAEFPKEGPSILRIQQVVRGDSAAYFCASSRGTGQNTEAFFGQGTRLTVV.

The chain couples TRBV19 to TRBJ2-1; D is unclear. CDR3 length equals 15 residues. Trimming cost V 1 base and J 4 bases, with 11 bases left between them. Germline assignment: CDR1 LNHDA and CDR2 SQIVND (reference sequence). The CDR3 bases are TGTGCCAGTAGTATAGCCCTGAGACAATACAATGAGCAGTTCTTC. Translation: CASSIALRQYNEQFF.

The chain recombines TRBV7-2 with TRBJ2-1, with a tentative D call TRBD2 (6 bases). The germline V and J ends were trimmed by 1 base and 2 bases, with 12 bases remaining between them. The CDR3 is 16 amino acids. CDR1 and CDR2 (germline): SGHTA, FQGNSA. In DNA, the CDR3 is TGTGCCAGCAGCTTAGACGGGGGTCGAGCCTACAATGAGCAGTTCTTC. This encodes CASSLDGGRAYNEQFF.

The rearrangement uses TRBV2 and TRBJ1-5; tentatively, D is TRBD1 (5 bases). This CDR3 region has 16 residues. The V end was cut by 0 bases, the J end by 7 bases, with 16 bases between. Germline CDR1 SNHLY, CDR2 FYNNEI. CDR3 DNA: TGTGCCAGCAGTGAAGCGCCGGGCAGGGTCAGGCAGCCCCAGCATTTT. As protein: CASSEAPGRVRQPQHF.

This chain uses TRBV5-1 with TRBJ2-3, with a tentative D call TRBD2 (6 bases). CDR1 SGHRS and CDR2 YFSETQ come from the germline V gene. This CDR3 is 16 amino acids long. Trimming cost V 3 bases and J 0 bases, with 14 bases left between them. The CDR3 spells CASSSTGTPSTDTQYF. CDR3 DNA: TGCGCCAGCAGCTCCACCGGGACTCCCAGCACAGATACGCAGTATTTT.

This clone has a single count. The genes are TRBV6-5 and TRBJ2-2; 13 nucleotides line up with TRBD2. V lost 6 bases, J lost 5 bases, and 3 bases stayed unmatched. The CDR3 consists of 15 residues. Germline V CDR1 and CDR2: MNHEY, SVGAGI. The chain's CDR3 is CASRGGLAGTGELFF. Written as DNA, the CDR3 is TGTGCCAGCAGAGGGGGACTAGCGGGAACCGGGGAGCTGTTTTTT.

The chain uses TRBV11-3 and TRBJ1-6; no clear D gene. Germline-derived CDR1 and CDR2 are SGHNT and YENEEA. This CDR3 is built from 15 residues. The V and J ends lost 1 base and 6 bases respectively, with 10 bases between them. The CDR3 is CASSLGGVVNSPLHF. DNA for the CDR3: TGTGCCAGCAGCTTAGGCGGGGTCGTTAATTCACCCCTCCACTTT.

The V and J genes are TRBV19 and TRBJ1-6; 8 bases align to TRBD1. The CDR3 covers 14 residues. Losses at the gene ends were 5 bases for V and 7 bases for J; bases not matched to a gene: 4. The germline V gene has CDR1 LNHDA and CDR2 SQIVND (reference sequence). The CDR3 bases are TGTGCCAGTAGTCCTCGGACAGGGAATTCACCCCTCCACTTT. Translation gives CASSPRTGNSPLHF.

The chain links TRBV4-2 to TRBJ1-4; 7 bases line up with TRBD1. The V gene end was trimmed by 0 bases and the J gene end by 6 bases; junction bases not matched to a gene: 4. Germline V gives CDR1 LGHNA, CDR2 YNFKEQ. This CDR3 contains 15 residues. CDR3 sequence reads: CASSQDLGQDEKLFF. The CDR3 coding sequence is TGTGCCAGCAGCCAAGATCTCGGACAGGATGAAAAACTGTTTTTT.

This rearrangement joins TRBV6-2 or TRBV6-3 to TRBJ2-2, with 8 bases identical to TRBD2. Germline trimming cut 6 bases from V and 6 bases from J; bases unmatched to any gene: 3. The CDR3 length is 13 residues. The germline CDR1 and CDR2 sequences are MNHEY and SVGEGT. The CDR3 DNA reads as TGTGCCAGCAGCCGCGGGGGGTCCGGGGAGCTGTTTTTT. It encodes CASSRGGSGELFF.

This chain uses TRBV6-4 with TRBJ2-1, with 7 nucleotides matching TRBD2. The CDR3 is made up of 16 amino acids. Trimming at V came to 6 bases and at J to 5 bases, leaving 13 bases not matched to a gene. From germline, CDR1 is MRHNA and CDR2 SNTAGT. In nucleotides, the CDR3 is TGTGCCAGCAGCGCCGAGAGGACTAGATGGCACAATGAGCAGTTCTTC. Translated: CASSAERTRWHNEQFF.

The gene calls are TRBV28 and TRBJ2-1, with 7 bases aligning to TRBD2. V dropped 7 bases and J dropped 0; count of bases not matched to a gene: 15. The CDR3 runs to 18 residues. CDR1 and CDR2 (germline): MDHEN, SYDVKM. Here the CDR3 reads CASTAVGGAGFSYNEQFF. The CDR3 DNA reads TGTGCCAGCACGGCGGTTGGAGGAGCGGGATTCTCCTACAATGAGCAGTTCTTC. Supplemented by reference TRBV28 and TRBJ2-1, the full variable domain reads DVKVTQSSRYLVKRTGEKVFLECVQDMDHENMFWYRQDPGLGLRLIYFSYDVKMKEKGDIPEGYSVSREKKERFSLILESASTNQTSMYLCASTAVGGAGFSYNEQFFGPGTRLTVL.

The chain recombines TRBV6-5 with TRBJ2-7; 11 nucleotides align to TRBD1. The V gene's germline CDR1 is MNHEY and CDR2 SVGAGI. Losses at the gene ends were 7 bases for V and 6 bases for J; bases not matched to a gene: 5. The CDR3 covers 13 residues. CDR3 residues: CASNGQGAFEQYF. CDR3 bases: TGTGCCAGCAATGGACAGGGGGCGTTCGAGCAGTACTTC.

V usage is TRBV6-2 or TRBV6-3 and J usage is TRBJ2-4; tentatively, D is TRBD2 (5 bases). CDR1 and CDR2 from the germline V gene are MNHEY and SVGEGT. Trimming removed 5 bases at V and 1 base at J, with 18 bases between. The CDR3 consists of 17 residues. CDR3 protein: CASSDLSAGAAKNIQYF. CDR3 DNA sequence: TGTGCCAGCAGTGACTTGTCTGCGGGTGCGGCCAAAAACATTCAGTACTTC.

V gene TRBV19 combines with J gene TRBJ2-1; 10 bases map to TRBD2. Germline lookup yields CDR1 LNHDA and CDR2 SQIVND (reference sequence). V lost 3 bases and J lost 10; bases outside the gene matches: 9. The CDR3 consists of 15 residues. The CDR3 loop is CASSIFQREGQEQFF. CDR3 in DNA: TGTGCCAGTAGTATCTTTCAGCGGGAGGGCCAAGAGCAGTTCTTC. The full variable domain, in which reference TRBV19 and TRBJ2-1 provide the parts outside the CDR3, is DGGITQSPKYLFRKEGQNVTLSCEQNLNHDAMYWYRQDPGQGLRLIYYSQIVNDFQKGDIAEGYSVSREKKESFPLTVTSAQKNPTAFYLCASSIFQREGQEQFFGPGTRLTVL.

This clone was found a few times. This rearrangement joins TRBV18 to TRBJ1-1; D is perhaps TRBD1 (5 bases). The CDR3 covers 14 residues. In germline, CDR1 is KGHSH, CDR2 LQKENI. Trimming cost V 6 bases and J 4 bases, with 15 bases left between them. CDR3: CASSLSEQATEAFF. CDR3 in DNA: TGTGCCAGCTCCCTCTCCGAACAGGCCACTGAAGCTTTCTTT.

The V gene is TRBV11-3, the J gene TRBJ2-6; D is possibly TRBD1 (5 bases). The CDR3 length is 17 residues. Germline assignment: CDR1 SGHNT and CDR2 YENEEA. The V end was cut by 5 bases, the J end by 2 bases, with 16 bases between. The CDR3 spells CASSPRASTTGANVLTF. The CDR3, as DNA: TGTGCCAGCAGCCCCAGGGCCTCTACAACTGGGGCCAACGTCCTGACTTTC.

This clone has only one observation. The chain couples TRBV7-2 to TRBJ2-7, with 9 nucleotides matching TRBD2. V trimming: 6 bases; J trimming: 4 bases; junction bases outside the gene matches: 4. The germline CDR1 and CDR2 sequences are SGHTA and FQGNSA. This CDR3 is 13 amino acids long. The CDR3 nucleotides are TGTGCCAGCAGTACTAGCGGGCGATACGAGCAGTACTTC. Translating it yields CASSTSGRYEQYF.

The CDR3 protein is CASSLSGSTDTQYF. For the CDR3, the DNA is TGTGCCAGCAGCTTATCCGGGAGCACAGATACGCAGTATTTT. The chain links TRBV7-6 to TRBJ2-3; D unresolved. In germline, CDR1 is SGHVS, CDR2 FNYEAQ. The CDR3 length is 14 residues. The V end lost 2 bases, the J end lost 0 bases, and 6 bases lay between the germline ends.

V is TRBV7-2 and J is TRBJ2-3; 9 positions agree with TRBD2. The V gene end was trimmed by 2 bases and the J gene end by 0 bases; junction bases not matched to a gene: 3. Germline V gene data show CDR1 as SGHTA and CDR2 as FQGNSA. This CDR3 has 16 residues. The CDR3 reads CASSLKLAGSTDTQYF. The DNA of the CDR3 is TGTGCCAGCAGCTTAAAGCTAGCGGGAAGCACAGATACGCAGTATTTT.

The V call is TRBV5-4, the J call TRBJ2-1; perhaps TRBD2 as D (6 bases). With 4 bases removed from V and 0 bases from J, the gap between germline ends came to 14 bases. Germline values: CDR1 SGHNT, CDR2 YYREEE (reference sequence). The CDR3 runs 16 residues. The CDR3 DNA reads as TGTGCCAGCAGCCCAGCGGGTTTGAGCTCCTACAATGAGCAGTTCTTC. This translates into CASSPAGLSSYNEQFF.

The rearrangement joins TRBV29-1 to TRBJ1-2; 10 bases match TRBD1. Per germline, CDR1 SQVTM and CDR2 ANQGSEA. V gave up 6 bases and J gave up 3 bases; unmatched junction bases: 4. The CDR3 has 13 residues. The CDR3 region is CSVMTGGDYGYTF. Here the CDR3 DNA reads TGCAGCGTGATGACAGGGGGCGACTATGGCTACACCTTC.

J is TRBJ2-2 and V is TRBV5-1; D is unclear. Germline V gene data show CDR1 as SGHRS and CDR2 as YFSETQ. The V and J ends lost 7 bases and 4 bases respectively, with 14 bases between them. The CDR3 length is 14 residues. The DNA of the CDR3 is TGCGCCAGCTCGATGGTTAGCCGCACCGGGGAGCTGTTTTTT. This sequence encodes CASSMVSRTGELFF. Full variable domain (rest looked up from reference TRBV5-1 and TRBJ2-2): KAGVTQTPRYLIKTRGQQVTLSCSPISGHRSVSWYQQTPGQGLQFLFEYFSETQRNKGNFPGRFSGRQFSNSRSEMNVSTLELGDSALYLCASSMVSRTGELFFGEGSRLTVL.